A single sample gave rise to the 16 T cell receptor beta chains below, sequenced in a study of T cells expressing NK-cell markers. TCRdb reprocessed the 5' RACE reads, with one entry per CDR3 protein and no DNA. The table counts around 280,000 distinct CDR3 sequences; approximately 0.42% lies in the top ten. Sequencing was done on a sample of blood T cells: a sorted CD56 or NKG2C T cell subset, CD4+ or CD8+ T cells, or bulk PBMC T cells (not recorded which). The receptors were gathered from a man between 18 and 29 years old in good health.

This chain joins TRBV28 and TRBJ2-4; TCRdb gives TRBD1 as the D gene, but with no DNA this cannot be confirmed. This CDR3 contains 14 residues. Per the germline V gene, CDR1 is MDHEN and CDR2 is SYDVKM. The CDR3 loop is CASSAGQGVQFQYF. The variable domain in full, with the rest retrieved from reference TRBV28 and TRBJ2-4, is DVKVTQSSRYLVKRTGEKVFLECVQDMDHENMFWYRQDPGLGLRLIYFSYDVKMKEKGDIPEGYSVSREKKERFSLILESASTNQTSMYLCASSAGQGVQFQYFGAGTRLSVL.

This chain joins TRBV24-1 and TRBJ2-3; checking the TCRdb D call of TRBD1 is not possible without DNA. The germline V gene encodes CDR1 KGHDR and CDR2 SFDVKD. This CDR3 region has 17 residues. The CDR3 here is CATSDSRQEPSTDTQYF.

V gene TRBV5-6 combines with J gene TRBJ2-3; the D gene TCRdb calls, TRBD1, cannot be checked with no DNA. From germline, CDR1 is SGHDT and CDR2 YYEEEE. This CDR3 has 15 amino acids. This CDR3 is CASSGTRLRGDTQYF. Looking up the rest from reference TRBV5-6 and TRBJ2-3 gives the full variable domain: DAGVTQSPTHLIKTRGQQVTLRCSPKSGHDTVSWYQQALGQGPQFIFQYYEEEERQRGNFPDRFSGHQFPNYSSELNVNALLLGDSALYLCASSGTRLRGDTQYFGPGTRLTVL.

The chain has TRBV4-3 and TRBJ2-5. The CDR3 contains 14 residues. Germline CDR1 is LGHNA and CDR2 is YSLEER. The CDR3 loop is CASSPDPSRETQYF.

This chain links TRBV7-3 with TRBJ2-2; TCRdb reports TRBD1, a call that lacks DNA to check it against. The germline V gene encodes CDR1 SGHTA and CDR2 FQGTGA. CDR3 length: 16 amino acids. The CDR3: CASSPEGAQGTGELFF.

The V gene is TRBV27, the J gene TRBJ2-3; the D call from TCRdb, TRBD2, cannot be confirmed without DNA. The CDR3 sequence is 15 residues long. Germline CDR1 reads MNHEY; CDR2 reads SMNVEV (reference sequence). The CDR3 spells CASRYGTSGTDTQYF.

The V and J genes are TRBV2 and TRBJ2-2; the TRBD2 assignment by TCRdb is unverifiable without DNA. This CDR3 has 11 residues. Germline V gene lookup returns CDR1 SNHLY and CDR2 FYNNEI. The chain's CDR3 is CASGGWEKLFF.

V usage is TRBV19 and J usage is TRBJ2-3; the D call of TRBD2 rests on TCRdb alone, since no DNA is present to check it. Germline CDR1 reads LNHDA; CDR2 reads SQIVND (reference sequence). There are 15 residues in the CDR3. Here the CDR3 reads CASSQAGASTDTQYF. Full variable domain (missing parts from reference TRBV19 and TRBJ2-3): DGGITQSPKYLFRKEGQNVTLSCEQNLNHDAMYWYRQDPGQGLRLIYYSQIVNDFQKGDIAEGYSVSREKKESFPLTVTSAQKNPTAFYLCASSQAGASTDTQYFGPGTRLTVL.

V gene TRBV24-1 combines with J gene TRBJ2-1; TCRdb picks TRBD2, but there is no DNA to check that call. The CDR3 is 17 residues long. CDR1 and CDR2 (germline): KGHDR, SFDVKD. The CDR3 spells CATSVRGLAGVWHEQFF.

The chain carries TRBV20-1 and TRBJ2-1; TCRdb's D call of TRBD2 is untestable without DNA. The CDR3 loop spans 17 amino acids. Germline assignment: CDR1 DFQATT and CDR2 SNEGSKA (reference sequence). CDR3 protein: CSARPGLAGGKGNEQFF.

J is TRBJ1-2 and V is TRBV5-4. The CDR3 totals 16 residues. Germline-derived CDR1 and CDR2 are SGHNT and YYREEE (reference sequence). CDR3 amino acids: CASSHGTLKEGYGYTF.

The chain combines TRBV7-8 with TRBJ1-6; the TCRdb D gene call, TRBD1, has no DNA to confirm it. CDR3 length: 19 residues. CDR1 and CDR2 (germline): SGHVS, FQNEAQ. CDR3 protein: CASSLRLPGTGQYNSPLHF.

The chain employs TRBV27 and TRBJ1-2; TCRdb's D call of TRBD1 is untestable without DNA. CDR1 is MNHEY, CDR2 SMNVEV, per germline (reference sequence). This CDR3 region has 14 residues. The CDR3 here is CASSSRTGEGGYTF.

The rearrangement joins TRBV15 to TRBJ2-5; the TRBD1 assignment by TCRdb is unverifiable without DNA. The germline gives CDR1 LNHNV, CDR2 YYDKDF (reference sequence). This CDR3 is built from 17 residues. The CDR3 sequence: CATSRGDRTLLRETQYF.

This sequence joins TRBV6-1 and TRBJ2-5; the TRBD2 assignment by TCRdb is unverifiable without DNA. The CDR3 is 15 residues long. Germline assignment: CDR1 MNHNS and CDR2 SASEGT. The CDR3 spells CASSEGGLPRETQYF.

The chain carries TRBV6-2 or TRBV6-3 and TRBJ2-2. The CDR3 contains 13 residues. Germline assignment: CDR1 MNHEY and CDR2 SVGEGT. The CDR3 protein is CASSYLLTGELFF.